Listed here is a single TCR beta chain. This entry is derived from a study of T cells expressing NK-cell markers. There are 14 residues in the CDR3. Germline lookup yields CDR1 SQVTM and CDR2 ANQGSEA. For each CDR3 protein, TCRdb gives one entry from its re-call of the 5' RACE reads, without DNA. Its listing shows approximately 150,000 distinct CDR3 sequences. The receptor's source is a woman between 18 and 75 years old in good health. Sequenced sample: blood T cells: a sorted CD56 or NKG2C T cell subset, CD4+ or CD8+ T cells, or bulk PBMC T cells (not recorded which). The rearrangement joins TRBV29-1 to TRBJ2-1; TCRdb indicates TRBD2, and absent DNA this call remains unverified. The CDR3: CSHSPTTGREGQFF.